The clone carrying this TCR beta chain was counted at least ten times. Its antigen is unknown. The entry originates in a study of T cells after yellow fever vaccination. The wider study: Preparation of fractions with low cell numbers was performed using SMART-Seq v4 Ultra Low Input. Findings and limits, study-wide: Few clonotypes appeared in both CD4 and CD8 compartments. Reappearance after the booster was seen for most primary-vaccination clones, at 96% CD4 and around 90% CD8.

The authors made TCR cDNA by 5'RACE template switching, adding a universal primer site and UMIs. From the 5' RACE reads, TCRdb called clonotypes with MiXCR, one entry per CDR3 protein. This sample has around 310,000 distinct CDR3 sequences, with around 3.9% found just once. Trimming cost V 3 bases and J 5 bases, with 14 bases left between them. There are 14 residues in the CDR3. The germline CDR1 and CDR2 sequences are SGHDT and YYEEEE. Material: PBMCs, obtained on the day of the yellow fever booster vaccination. This TCR derives from a man aged 18 to 30 who received the YFV17D yellow fever vaccine. V usage is TRBV5-6 and J usage is TRBJ1-1; D is uncertain. The chain's CDR3 is CASSWGWGWTEAFF. CDR3 nucleotide sequence: TGTGCCAGCAGCTGGGGTTGGGGATGGACTGAAGCTTTCTTT.